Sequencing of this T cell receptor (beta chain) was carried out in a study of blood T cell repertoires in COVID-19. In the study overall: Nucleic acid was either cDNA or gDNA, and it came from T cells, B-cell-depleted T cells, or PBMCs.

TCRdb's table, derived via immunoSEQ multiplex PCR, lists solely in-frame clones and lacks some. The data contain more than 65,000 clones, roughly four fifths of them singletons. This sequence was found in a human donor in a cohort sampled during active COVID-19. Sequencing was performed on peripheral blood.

The CDR3 nucleotides are TGTGCCAGCAGCGCCGGGAACACCTACGAGCAGTACTTC. The encoded protein is CASSAGNTYEQYF. J is TRBJ2-7 and V is TRBV9, with D possibly being TRBD2 (5 bases). Germline V gene data show CDR1 as SGDLS and CDR2 as YYNGEE. This CDR3 spans 13 amino acids. Trimming left V 3 bases short and J 2 bases short, with 9 bases between.